Below are 17 T cell receptor beta chains sequenced from a single sample in a study of molecular identifiers for immune sequencing clone quantification. One entry per CDR3 protein, called by TCRdb with MiXCR from the PCR reads. Of about 640,000 distinct CDR3 sequences listed, about 20% are singletons. Sequencing used naive CD8+ T cells from blood, with Jurkat cell RNA spiked in. Subset defined: FACS-sorted CD8+CD4-CCR7+CD45RA+ naive T cells. These receptors were obtained from a human donor in good health. Some libraries in this study had Jurkat cell RNA spiked in.

This clonotype occurred a few times. V and J are TRBV5-6 and TRBJ1-1, with D possibly matching TRBD1 (5 bases). CDR3 length: 14 residues. Trimming shortened V by 2 bases and J by 4 bases, and 12 bases separated the two germline ends. Germline V gene sequence: CDR1 SGHDT, CDR2 YYEEEE. The CDR3 protein is CASSFGEGSTEAFF. In DNA form, the CDR3 reads TGTGCCAGCAGCTTCGGGGAGGGGAGCACTGAAGCTTTCTTT. Supplemented by reference TRBV5-6 and TRBJ1-1, the full variable domain reads DAGVTQSPTHLIKTRGQQVTLRCSPKSGHDTVSWYQQALGQGPQFIFQYYEEEERQRGNFPDRFSGHQFPNYSSELNVNALLLGDSALYLCASSFGEGSTEAFFGQGTRLTVV.

The V and J genes are TRBV6-2 or TRBV6-3 and TRBJ2-1, with a weak D call TRBD1 (6 bases). Per the germline V gene, CDR1 is MNHEY and CDR2 is SVGEGT. V was shortened by 6 bases and J by 6 bases, with 12 bases between the two germline ends. The CDR3 consists of 13 residues. The CDR3, as DNA: TGTGCCAGCAGCCGAGACAGGAGCAATGAGCAGTTCTTC. This encodes CASSRDRSNEQFF.

There are a few counts of this clonotype. This sequence joins TRBV24-1 and TRBJ1-5; perhaps TRBD1 as D (6 bases). The ends were cut back, 7 bases at V and 3 bases at J, with 18 bases in the middle. Germline V gene data show CDR1 as KGHDR and CDR2 as SFDVKD. The CDR3 extends over 16 amino acids. This chain's CDR3 is CATSHRETRINQPQHF. CDR3 nucleotide sequence: TGTGCCACCAGCCACAGGGAAACTAGAATCAATCAGCCCCAGCATTTT.

With respect to this clonotype: This clone may be a read error of a much larger clone one base away. The J gene is TRBJ2-5, the V gene TRBV2, with TRBD1 identical over 7 bases. The CDR3 has 13 amino acids. Germline loops: CDR1 SNHLY, CDR2 FYNNEI. V trimming: 6 bases; J trimming: 13 bases; junction bases outside the gene matches: 14. CDR3 DNA sequence: TGTGCCAGCAGCCCGAGAGGACAGGCATTATCGTACTTC. This translates into CASSPRGQALSYF.

In regard to this clonotype: This may be a read error: a much more frequent sequence differs by one nucleotide. This chain joins TRBV19 and TRBJ1-1; D is uncertain. Trimming removed 5 bases at V and 4 bases at J, with 5 bases between. This CDR3 has 11 amino acids. The germline V gene encodes CDR1 LNHDA and CDR2 SQIVND (reference sequence). The CDR3 loop is CASSVATEAFF. The CDR3 DNA is TGTGCCAGTAGTGTTGCCACTGAAGCTTTCTTT.

This clonotype was detected many times. The rearrangement uses TRBV7-2 and TRBJ1-1; D not resolved. Trimming took 5 bases from V and 1 from J, leaving 11 bases between them. CDR1 and CDR2 (germline): SGHTA, FQGNSA. This CDR3 is built from 14 residues. The chain's CDR3 is CASSHLTPNTEAFF. Here the CDR3 DNA reads TGTGCCAGCAGCCACCTGACACCGAACACTGAAGCTTTCTTT.

This clonotype occurred many times. The chain recombines TRBV11-2 with TRBJ2-1; possibly TRBD2 for D (6 bases). CDR1 and CDR2 (germline): SGHAT, FQNNGV. The CDR3 is 15 amino acids. Trimming pared 2 bases from V and 1 base from J, leaving 9 bases between. CDR3 amino acids: CASSLWGDSYNEQFF. The CDR3 DNA follows: TGTGCCAGCAGCTTATGGGGGGATTCCTACAATGAGCAGTTCTTC.

This clonotype appeared a few times. The chain links TRBV7-9 to TRBJ2-7, with 10 nucleotides matching TRBD1. Looked up from germline, CDR1 is SEHNR and CDR2 is FQNEAQ (reference sequence). This CDR3 contains 14 residues. The V and J ends lost 5 bases and 3 bases, in that order; junction bases with no gene match: 4. The CDR3 nucleotides are TGTGCCAGCAGCAACGGACAGGGGGGCTACGAGCAGTACTTC. This translates into CASSNGQGGYEQYF.

In its sample, this clonotype was seen a few times. The chain carries TRBV7-9 and TRBJ2-7; D possibly corresponds to TRBD2 (6 bases). The CDR3 contains 17 residues. Germline assignment: CDR1 SEHNR and CDR2 FQNEAQ (reference sequence). V lost 1 base and J lost 0, with 16 bases in between. The CDR3 sequence is CASSLEGRGRLSYEQYF. The CDR3 DNA follows: TGTGCCAGCAGCTTAGAGGGTCGAGGGAGGCTCTCCTACGAGCAGTACTTC. Based on the CDR3 plus reference TRBV7-9 and TRBJ2-7, the full variable domain is DTGVSQNPRHKITKRGQNVTFRCDPISEHNRLYWYRQTLGQGPEFLTYFQNEAQLEKSRLLSDRFSAERPKGSFSTLEIQRTEQGDSAMYLCASSLEGRGRLSYEQYFGPGTRLTVT.

This chain links TRBV5-1 with TRBJ2-7, with TRBD1 matching 7 bases. CDR1 and CDR2 (germline): SGHRS, YFSETQ. V lost 6 bases and J lost 5; bases outside the gene matches: 5. This CDR3 has 12 residues. The CDR3 coding sequence is TGCGCCAGCAAGACAGGGTCCCACGAGCAGTACTTC. Its translation: CASKTGSHEQYF.

On this clonotype: A much larger clone differs from this one at a single base, so this may be a read error. J is TRBJ2-1 and V is TRBV2; D may match TRBD1 or TRBD2 (5 bases each). Germline V gene sequence: CDR1 SNHLY, CDR2 FYNNEI. This CDR3 is 15 amino acids long. CDR3: CASGERGVNYNEQFF. In DNA, the CDR3 is TGTGCCAGCGGTGAAAGAGGGGTCAACTACAATGAGCAGTTCTTC.

There are a few counts of this clonotype. The V and J genes are TRBV5-5 and TRBJ2-5, with a tentative D call TRBD1 (6 bases). There are 14 residues in the CDR3. CDR1 and CDR2 (germline): SGHKS, YYEKEE (reference sequence). V shed 4 bases and J shed 4 bases, with 14 bases lying between them. The CDR3: CASSPSRTVETQYF. As DNA, the CDR3 is TGTGCCAGCAGCCCATCTAGGACAGTAGAGACCCAGTACTTC.

V gene TRBV21-1 combines with J gene TRBJ1-5; the table's TRBD1 call for D was not verified on the DNA. TRBV21-1 is a documented pseudogene. This CDR3 comprises 16 residues. DNA of the CDR3: TGTGCCAGCAGCAATAGCTGGGACAGGGGGTTCCAGCCCCAGCATTTT. Amino acids: CASSNSWDRGFQPQHF.

This clonotype was seen only a few times. This chain links TRBV6-2 or TRBV6-3 with TRBJ2-7; D unresolved. Looked up from germline, CDR1 is MNHEY and CDR2 is SVGEGT. Trimming took off 2 bases at V and 3 bases at J, with 8 bases between the two ends. The CDR3 runs 13 residues. The CDR3 nucleotides are TGTGCCAGCAGTTACGGTATCAACTACGAGCAGTACTTC. As protein: CASSYGINYEQYF.

This clonotype was seen a few times. The chain uses TRBV19 and TRBJ1-5; TRBD1 aligns across 8 bases. The germline CDR1 and CDR2 sequences are LNHDA and SQIVND (reference sequence). The CDR3 is 16 amino acids. The V gene end was trimmed by 5 bases and the J gene end by 4 bases; junction bases not matched to a gene: 10. The CDR3 coding sequence is TGTGCCAGTAGTTATGGCAGGGGGCTTGAAAATCAGCCCCAGCATTTT. Translation gives CASSYGRGLENQPQHF.

This chain joins TRBV4-1 and TRBJ2-3; 7 bases fit TRBD1. The length of the CDR3 is 15 residues. Germline trimming cut 0 bases from V and 6 bases from J; bases unmatched to any gene: 6. Germline-derived CDR1 and CDR2 are MGHRA and YSYEKL. The CDR3, as DNA: TGCGCCAGCAGCCAAGAACAGGGGATTAGTGATACGCAGTATTTT. Protein product: CASSQEQGISDTQYF.

The table lists this clonotype with many counts. This rearrangement joins TRBV20-1 to TRBJ2-7, with 10 bases identical to TRBD1. This CDR3 region has 14 residues. V was pared by 3 bases and J by 6 bases, with 8 bases of the junction left unmatched. Germline assignment: CDR1 DFQATT and CDR2 SNEGSKA (reference sequence). CDR3 nucleotide sequence: TGCAGTGCTAGGAAACCGGGACAGGGGTTCGAGCAGTACTTC. This translates into CSARKPGQGFEQYF.